The clone carrying this T cell receptor (beta chain) was counted only a few times. Its antigen is not known. This sample was taken from a study of T cell responses to AZD1222 COVID-19 vaccine. CDR1 and CDR2 (germline): SNHLY, FYNNEI. V gave up 2 bases and J gave up 6 bases, with 11 bases separating them. This CDR3 has 13 amino acids. The repertoire was sequenced with immunoSEQ multiplex PCR; TCRdb's copy has only in-frame clones and lacks some. This sample has some 180,000 clones, with approximately 90% found just once. Study-level findings and limits: Spike as a whole was targeted by vaccine-associated CD4 TCRs, dominant at 160-218 and 743-854. Most donors were white British and more were female, and clonal diversity was possibly underestimated. Among AZD1222 vaccinees, only five or six were seropositive at baseline.

The chain links TRBV2 to TRBJ2-7; D is undetermined. Sequenced here: peripheral blood, sampled 28 days after the second AZD1222 dose. The TCR comes from an adult who received the AZD1222 COVID-19 vaccine. As DNA, the CDR3 is TGTGCCAGCAGTGAAATGGTCCCTCCCGAGCAGTACTTC. Protein: CASSEMVPPEQYF.